The sequence of this T cell receptor (beta chain) was determined in a study of blood T cell repertoires in COVID-19. Study-wide context: T cells, B-cell-depleted T cells, or PBMCs provided the cDNA or gDNA that served as material.

Germline loops: CDR1 KGHDR, CDR2 SFDVKD. The V and J ends lost 3 bases and 10 bases respectively, with 14 bases between them. The CDR3 loop spans 13 amino acids. Study processing details: Estimated nucleated cell counts came from reference gene primer amplification. Method: immunoSEQ multiplex PCR; TCRdb's copy keeps in-frame clones and lacks some. The V and J calls and clone size come from that table; D and trimming were worked out from the DNA. The sample includes 90,000 to 120,000 clones, 70% to 90% of them seen just once. The V call is TRBV24-1, the J call TRBJ1-1; D not resolved. Sequencing used peripheral blood. The TCR comes from a man aged 50 to 59 with active or convalescent COVID-19. CDR3 DNA: TGTGCCACCAGTGATCCCGGTGTTCCGCGAGCTTTCTTT. Encoded protein: CATSDPGVPRAFF.